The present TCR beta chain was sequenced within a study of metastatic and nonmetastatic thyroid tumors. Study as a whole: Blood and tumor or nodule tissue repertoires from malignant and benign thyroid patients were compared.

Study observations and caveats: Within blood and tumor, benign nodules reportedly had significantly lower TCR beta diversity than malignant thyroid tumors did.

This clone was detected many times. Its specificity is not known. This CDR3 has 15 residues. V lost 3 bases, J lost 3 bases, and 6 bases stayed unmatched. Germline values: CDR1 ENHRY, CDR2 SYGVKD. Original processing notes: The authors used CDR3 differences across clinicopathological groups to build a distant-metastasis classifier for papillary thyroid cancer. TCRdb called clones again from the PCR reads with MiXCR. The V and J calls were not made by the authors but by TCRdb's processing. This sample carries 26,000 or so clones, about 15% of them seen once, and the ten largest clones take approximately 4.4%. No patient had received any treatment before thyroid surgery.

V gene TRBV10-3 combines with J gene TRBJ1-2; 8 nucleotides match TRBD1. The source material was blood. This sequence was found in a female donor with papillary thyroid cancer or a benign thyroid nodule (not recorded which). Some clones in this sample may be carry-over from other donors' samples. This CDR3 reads CAISDRQGTDYGYTF. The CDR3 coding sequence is TGTGCCATCAGTGATAGACAGGGGACGGACTATGGCTACACCTTC.